The 9 T cell receptor beta chains below come from one sample, sequenced in a study of regulatory T cells in long-lasting Graves disease. Construction of TCR beta libraries relied on iRepertoire HTBI primers and on Arm-PCR targeting CDR3 regions. TCRdb reprocessed the multiplex PCR reads with MiXCR, giving one entry per CDR3 protein. Among approximately 360,000 distinct CDR3 sequences listed, roughly 10% were seen once. Time point: newly diagnosed GD, antithyroid drugs for less than 3 months. After RNA was extracted from PBMCs, the TCR library was made from it. This sample also belongs to another study, concerning T cells in Graves' hyperthyroidism and ophthalmopathy.

The starting material was peripheral blood mononuclear cells (PBMCs), obtained at new diagnosis, from a patient treated with antithyroid drugs. These TCRs come from a woman aged 18-29 years with Graves disease.

This clonotype appeared many times. The chain has TRBV2 and TRBJ2-1, with TRBD2 matching 10 bases. In germline, CDR1 is SNHLY, CDR2 FYNNEI. CDR3 length: 19 residues. After removal of 5 bases from V and 0 bases from J, the junction contained 13 bases not matched to a gene. The CDR3 loop reads CASSYLAGVSLGSYNEQFF. The CDR3 DNA sequence: TGTGCCAGCAGTTATCTAGCGGGAGTTAGTTTAGGCTCCTACAATGAGCAGTTCTTC.

The sample holds a few counts of this clonotype. J is TRBJ1-3 and V is TRBV29-1; D not resolved. The CDR3 runs to 13 residues. CDR1 and CDR2 from the germline V gene are SQVTM and ANQGSEA. The V and J ends lost 6 bases and 4 bases respectively, with 13 bases between them. The CDR3 DNA reads TGCAGCGTCGGGATTTTAGGAGGAAACACCATATATTTT. It is translated as CSVGILGGNTIYF.

Ten or more counts support this clonotype. The gene calls are TRBV4-3 and TRBJ1-2; 8 bases line up with TRBD1. J gave up 4 bases and V 0 bases, and 4 bases lay outside the gene matches. From germline, CDR1 is LGHNA and CDR2 YSLEER. The CDR3 has 15 amino acids. The CDR3 loop reads CASSQDVDRGYGYTF. In nucleotides, the CDR3 is TGCGCCAGCAGCCAAGATGTCGACAGGGGCTATGGCTACACCTTC.

This clonotype was detected only a few times. The gene calls are TRBV9 and TRBJ2-3; possibly TRBD2 for D (5 bases). Germline V lookup: CDR1 SGDLS, CDR2 YYNGEE. The V end was cut by 4 bases, the J end by 0 bases, with 24 bases between. The CDR3 sequence is 19 residues long. This CDR3 is CASSPSTWRRDTSTDTQYF. CDR3 bases: TGTGCCAGCAGCCCTTCCACCTGGAGGAGAGACACTAGCACAGATACGCAGTATTTT. Variable domain in full (rest from reference TRBV9 and TRBJ2-3): DSGVTQTPKHLITATGQRVTLRCSPRSGDLSVYWYQQSLDQGLQFLIQYYNGEERAKGNILERFSAQQFPDLHSELNLSSLELGDSALYFCASSPSTWRRDTSTDTQYFGPGTRLTVL.

This clonotype was recorded at least ten times. The chain joins TRBV28 to TRBJ1-5; D gene uncertain. The CDR3 spans 16 residues. The ends were cut back, 2 bases at V and 1 base at J, with 12 bases in the middle. CDR1 is MDHEN and CDR2 is SYDVKM in the germline V gene. This CDR3 is CASSLTRGRSNQPQHF. The CDR3 DNA is TGTGCCAGCAGTTTAACTAGAGGGAGGAGCAATCAGCCCCAGCATTTT. The full variable domain, its missing parts supplied by reference TRBV28 and TRBJ1-5, is DVKVTQSSRYLVKRTGEKVFLECVQDMDHENMFWYRQDPGLGLRLIYFSYDVKMKEKGDIPEGYSVSREKKERFSLILESASTNQTSMYLCASSLTRGRSNQPQHFGDGTRLSIL.

At least ten counts were recorded for this clonotype. The V and J genes are TRBV11-2 and TRBJ2-7; TRBD1 aligns across 7 bases. Looked up from germline, CDR1 is SGHAT and CDR2 is FQNNGV. There are 14 residues in the CDR3. V gave up 4 bases and J gave up 3 bases; unmatched junction bases: 6. The CDR3 protein is CASSYGQAGYEQYF. CDR3 in DNA: TGTGCCAGCAGCTACGGACAGGCGGGCTACGAGCAGTACTTC.

This clonotype was picked up a small number of times. This chain links TRBV7-2 with TRBJ2-1; D might be TRBD1 or TRBD2, each matching 5 bases. CDR1 and CDR2 (germline): SGHTA, FQGNSA. Trimming removed 0 bases from V and 9 bases from J, with 15 bases in between. This CDR3 comprises 15 residues. CDR3 in DNA: TGTGCCAGCAGCTTAGCGTGGGGGTTGGATGTTGAGCAGTTCTTC. Its protein is CASSLAWGLDVEQFF.

This clonotype came up many times. The J gene is TRBJ2-7, the V gene TRBV18, with D hard to call. Germline V gene data show CDR1 as KGHSH and CDR2 as LQKENI. V lost 3 bases to trimming and J lost 5 bases, with 11 bases between them. The CDR3 has 13 amino acids. DNA of the CDR3: TGTGCCAGCTCACCGCCCGACTGGGACGAGCAGTACTTC. Its protein product is CASSPPDWDEQYF.

This clonotype has just a few counts. The V gene is TRBV11-1, the J gene TRBJ2-7; 7 bases align to TRBD1. The V gene end was trimmed by 5 bases and the J gene end by 5 bases; junction bases not matched to a gene: 9. CDR1 and CDR2 from the germline V gene are SGHAT and FQDESV (reference sequence). The CDR3 runs 14 residues. The CDR3 sequence is CASSLDRVSNEQYF. The CDR3 DNA sequence: TGTGCCAGCAGCCTCGACAGGGTTTCCAACGAGCAGTACTTC.